The clone carrying this TCR beta chain has a single count. The sample originates from a study of blood T cell repertoires in COVID-19. Overall study: Sources were T cells, B-cell-depleted T cells, or PBMCs; the material itself was cDNA or gDNA.

Authors' methods: Scientists estimated how many nucleated cells there were by amplifying reference gene primers. Only in-frame clones appear in the TCRdb table, and some are missing; sequencing was by immunoSEQ multiplex PCR. That table gives V, J and clone size, and the DNA gave D and trimming. The sample carries 48,000 or so clones, more than 75% recorded once. Germline V gene data show CDR1 as SGHVS and CDR2 as FNYEAQ. Trimming took 3 bases from V and 3 from J, leaving 24 bases between them. The CDR3 runs to 19 residues. The origin of this receptor is a woman between 55 and 75 years old with acute or convalescent COVID-19. The sample consisted of peripheral blood. This chain links TRBV7-6 with TRBJ1-5; D not certain. CDR3 protein: CASSFPNPPNGQNNQPQHF. CDR3 sequence (DNA): TGTGCCAGCAGCTTCCCCAACCCGCCTAATGGGCAGAACAATCAGCCCCAGCATTTT.